This T cell receptor beta chain stems from a study of long-term antiretroviral therapy in people with HIV. General study results and limits: Diversity went up after ART and still fell short of transplant donor controls. The repertoire was dominated at all time points by clones expanded before ART.

The immunoSEQ assay was v3.0, run at survey level. Assay: immunoSEQ multiplex PCR; the TCRdb copy retains only in-frame clones and omits some. The table shows some 25,000 clones, with around 88% occurring only once. Germline loops: CDR1 SEHNR, CDR2 FQNEAQ (reference sequence). CDR3 length: 18 amino acids. V gave up 5 bases and J gave up 3 bases; unmatched junction bases: 18. This clone appeared a single time. The target antigen is unknown. The TCR comes from a man aged 25-45 years with HIV. Sequenced material: unsorted PBMCs, taken less than 4.7 years after starting antiretroviral therapy. This chain links TRBV7-9 with TRBJ2-7, with 8 bases fitting TRBD2. CDR3 coding DNA: TGTGCCAGCAGCGCTTTTGGCGGGAGGCCTACCCCTCACTACGAGCAGTACTTC. It is translated as CASSAFGGRPTPHYEQYF.